Sequencing of this T cell receptor beta chain was carried out in a study of vaccination effects on CD4 cells after COVID-19. Background on the study: The researchers cultured some 2 million PBMC per well with 9.5 to 10 IU/ml IL-2 and 8 to 10 ug/ml peptides.

Data came from immunoSEQ multiplex PCR; TCRdb stores just in-frame clones and leaves some out. The repertoire consists of tens of thousands of clones, with 50% to 70% occurring once and the leading ten covering under 10%. The germline gives CDR1 MNHEY, CDR2 SVGAGI. The CDR3 loop spans 13 amino acids. The V gene end was trimmed by 2 bases and the J gene end by 4 bases; junction bases not matched to a gene: 0. In this sample, this clone turned up a few times. Its antigen remains unidentified. The culture ran for about eleven days before CD4+ T cells were isolated. The sample was CD4+ T cells from PBMCs cultured without peptide, taken before COVID-19 vaccination. This TCR was recovered from a human donor who received a COVID-19 vaccine. This chain links TRBV6-5 with TRBJ1-2; 8 bases fit TRBD1. The CDR3, as DNA: TGTGCCAGCAGTTACGACAGGGGCTATGGCTACACCTTC. It codes for CASSYDRGYGYTF.